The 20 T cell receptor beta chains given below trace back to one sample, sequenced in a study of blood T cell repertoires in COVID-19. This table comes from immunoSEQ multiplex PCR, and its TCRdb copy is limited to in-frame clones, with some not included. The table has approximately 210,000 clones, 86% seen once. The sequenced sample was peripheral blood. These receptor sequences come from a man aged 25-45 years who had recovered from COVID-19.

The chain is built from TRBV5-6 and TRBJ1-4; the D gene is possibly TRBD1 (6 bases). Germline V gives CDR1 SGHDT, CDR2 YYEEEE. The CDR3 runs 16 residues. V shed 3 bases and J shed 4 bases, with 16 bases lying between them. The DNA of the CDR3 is TGTGCCAGCAGCTGGGGCATCCAGGGGTTTAATGAAAAACTGTTTTTT. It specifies CASSWGIQGFNEKLFF. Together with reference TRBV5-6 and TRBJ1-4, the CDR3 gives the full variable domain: DAGVTQSPTHLIKTRGQQVTLRCSPKSGHDTVSWYQQALGQGPQFIFQYYEEEERQRGNFPDRFSGHQFPNYSSELNVNALLLGDSALYLCASSWGIQGFNEKLFFGSGTQLSVL.

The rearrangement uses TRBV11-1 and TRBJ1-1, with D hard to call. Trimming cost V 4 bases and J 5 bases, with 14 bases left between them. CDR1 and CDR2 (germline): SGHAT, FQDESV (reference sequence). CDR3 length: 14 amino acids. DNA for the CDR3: TGTGCCAGCAGCTCCCGCGCCGCGGGGACTGAAGCTTTCTTT. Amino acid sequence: CASSSRAAGTEAFF.

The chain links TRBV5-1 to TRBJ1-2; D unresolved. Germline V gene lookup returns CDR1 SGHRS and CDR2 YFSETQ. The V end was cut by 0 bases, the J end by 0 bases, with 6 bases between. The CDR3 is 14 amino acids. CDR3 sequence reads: CASSLVGTNYGYTF. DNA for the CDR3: TGCGCCAGCAGCTTGGTCGGGACTAACTATGGCTACACCTTC.

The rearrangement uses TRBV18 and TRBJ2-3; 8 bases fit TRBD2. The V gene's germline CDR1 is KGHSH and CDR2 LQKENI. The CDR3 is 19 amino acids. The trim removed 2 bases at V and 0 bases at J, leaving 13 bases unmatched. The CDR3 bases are TGTGCCAGCTCACCATACAGCGGGGGATACGTCGCTAGCACAGATACGCAGTATTTT. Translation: CASSPYSGGYVASTDTQYF.

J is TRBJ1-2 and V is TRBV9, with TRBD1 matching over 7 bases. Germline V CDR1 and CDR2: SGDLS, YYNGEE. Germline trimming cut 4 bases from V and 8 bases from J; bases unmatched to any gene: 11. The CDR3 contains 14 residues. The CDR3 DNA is TGTGCCAGCAGCCCAATTCCAGGGGGTCAAGGCTACACCTTC. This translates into CASSPIPGGQGYTF.

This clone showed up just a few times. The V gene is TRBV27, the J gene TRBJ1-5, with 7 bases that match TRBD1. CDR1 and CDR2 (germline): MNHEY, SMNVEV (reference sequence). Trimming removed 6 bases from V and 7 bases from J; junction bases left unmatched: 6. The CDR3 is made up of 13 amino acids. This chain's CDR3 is CASSLTGTQPQHF. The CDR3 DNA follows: TGTGCCAGCAGCCTGACAGGGACCCAGCCCCAGCATTTT.

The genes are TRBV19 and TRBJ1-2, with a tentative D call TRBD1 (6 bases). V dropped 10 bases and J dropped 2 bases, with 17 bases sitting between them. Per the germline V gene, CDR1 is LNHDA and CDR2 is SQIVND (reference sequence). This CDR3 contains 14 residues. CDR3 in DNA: TGTGCCACCGGATCGGGGGGCATAAACTATGGCTACACCTTC. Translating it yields CATGSGGINYGYTF. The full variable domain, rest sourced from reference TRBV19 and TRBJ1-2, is DGGITQSPKYLFRKEGQNVTLSCEQNLNHDAMYWYRQDPGQGLRLIYYSQIVNDFQKGDIAEGYSVSREKKESFPLTVTSAQKNPTAFYLCATGSGGINYGYTFGSGTRLTVV.

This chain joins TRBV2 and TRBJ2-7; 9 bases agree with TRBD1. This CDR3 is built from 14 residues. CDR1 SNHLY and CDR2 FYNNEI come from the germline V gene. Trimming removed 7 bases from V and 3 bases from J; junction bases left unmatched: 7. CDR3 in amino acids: CASTWEGQGYEQYF. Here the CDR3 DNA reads TGTGCCAGCACTTGGGAGGGACAGGGCTACGAGCAGTACTTC.

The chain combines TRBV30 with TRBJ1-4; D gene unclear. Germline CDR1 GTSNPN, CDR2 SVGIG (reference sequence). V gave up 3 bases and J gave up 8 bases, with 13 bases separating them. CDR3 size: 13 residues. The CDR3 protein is CAWSPGQMEKLFF. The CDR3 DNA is TGTGCCTGGAGCCCCGGTCAAATGGAAAAACTGTTTTTT.

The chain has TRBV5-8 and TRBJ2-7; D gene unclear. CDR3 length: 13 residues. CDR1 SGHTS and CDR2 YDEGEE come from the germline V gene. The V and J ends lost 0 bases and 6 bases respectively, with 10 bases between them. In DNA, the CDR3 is TGTGCCAGCAGCTTGGCCAGTTTTCGCGAGCAGTACTTC. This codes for CASSLASFREQYF.

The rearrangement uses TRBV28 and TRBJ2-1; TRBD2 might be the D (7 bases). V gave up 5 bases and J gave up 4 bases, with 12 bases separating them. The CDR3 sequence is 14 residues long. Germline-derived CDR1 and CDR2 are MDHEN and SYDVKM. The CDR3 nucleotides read TGTGCCAGCAGTCTCGGGGGGCCGTACAATGAGCAGTTCTTC. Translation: CASSLGGPYNEQFF. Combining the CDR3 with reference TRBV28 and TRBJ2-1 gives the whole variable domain DVKVTQSSRYLVKRTGEKVFLECVQDMDHENMFWYRQDPGLGLRLIYFSYDVKMKEKGDIPEGYSVSREKKERFSLILESASTNQTSMYLCASSLGGPYNEQFFGPGTRLTVL.

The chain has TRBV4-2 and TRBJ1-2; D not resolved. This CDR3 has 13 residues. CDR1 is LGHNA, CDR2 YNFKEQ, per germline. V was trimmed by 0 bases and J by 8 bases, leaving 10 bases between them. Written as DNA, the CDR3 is TGTGCCAGCAGCCAAGACAGGCCGGGAGGCTACACCTTC. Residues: CASSQDRPGGYTF.

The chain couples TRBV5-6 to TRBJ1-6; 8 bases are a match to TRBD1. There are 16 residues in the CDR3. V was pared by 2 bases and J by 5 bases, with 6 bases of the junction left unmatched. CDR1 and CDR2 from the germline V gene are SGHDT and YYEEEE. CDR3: CASSFRQGQDNSPLHF. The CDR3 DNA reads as TGTGCCAGCAGCTTTCGTCAGGGACAGGATAATTCACCCCTCCACTTT.

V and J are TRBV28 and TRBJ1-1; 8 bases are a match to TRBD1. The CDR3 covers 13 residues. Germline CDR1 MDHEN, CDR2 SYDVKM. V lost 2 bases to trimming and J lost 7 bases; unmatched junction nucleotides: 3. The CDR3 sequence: CASSLGRGLEAFF. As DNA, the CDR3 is TGTGCCAGCAGTTTAGGCAGGGGGCTTGAAGCTTTCTTT.

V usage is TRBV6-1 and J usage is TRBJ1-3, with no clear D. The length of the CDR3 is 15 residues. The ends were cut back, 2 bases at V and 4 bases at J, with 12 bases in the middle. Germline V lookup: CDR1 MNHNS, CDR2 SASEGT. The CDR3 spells CASSEFFGVGNTIYF. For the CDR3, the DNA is TGTGCCAGCAGTGAATTTTTCGGGGTAGGAAACACCATATATTTT.

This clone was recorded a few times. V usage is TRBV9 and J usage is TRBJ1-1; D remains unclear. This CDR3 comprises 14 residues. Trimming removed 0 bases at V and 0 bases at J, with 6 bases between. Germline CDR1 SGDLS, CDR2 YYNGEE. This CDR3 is CASSVDTLNTEAFF. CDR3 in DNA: TGTGCCAGCAGCGTAGACACCCTGAACACTGAAGCTTTCTTT. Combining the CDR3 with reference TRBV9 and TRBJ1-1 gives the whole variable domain DSGVTQTPKHLITATGQRVTLRCSPRSGDLSVYWYQQSLDQGLQFLIQYYNGEERAKGNILERFSAQQFPDLHSELNLSSLELGDSALYFCASSVDTLNTEAFFGQGTRLTVV.

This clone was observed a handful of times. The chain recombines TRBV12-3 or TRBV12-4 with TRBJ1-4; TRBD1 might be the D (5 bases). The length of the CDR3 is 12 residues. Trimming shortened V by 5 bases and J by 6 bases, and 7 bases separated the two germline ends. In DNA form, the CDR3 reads TGTGCCAGCAGTGGGGGGTATGAAAAACTGTTTTTT. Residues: CASSGGYEKLFF.

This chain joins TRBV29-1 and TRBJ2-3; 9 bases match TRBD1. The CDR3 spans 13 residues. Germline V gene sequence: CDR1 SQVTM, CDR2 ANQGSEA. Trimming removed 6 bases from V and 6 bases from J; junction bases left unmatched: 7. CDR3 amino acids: CSVGTGRGDTQYF. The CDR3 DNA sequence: TGCAGCGTGGGGACAGGGAGGGGGGATACGCAGTATTTT.

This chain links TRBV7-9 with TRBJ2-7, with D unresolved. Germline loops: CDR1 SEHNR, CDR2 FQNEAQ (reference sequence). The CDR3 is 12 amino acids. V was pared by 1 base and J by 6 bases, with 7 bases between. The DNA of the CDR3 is TGTGCCAGCAGCTTAGTAACGCGCGAGCAGTACTTC. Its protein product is CASSLVTREQYF.

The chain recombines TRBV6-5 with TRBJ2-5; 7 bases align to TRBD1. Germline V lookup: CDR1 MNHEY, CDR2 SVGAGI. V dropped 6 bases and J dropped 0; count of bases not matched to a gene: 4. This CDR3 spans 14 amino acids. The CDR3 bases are TGTGCCAGCAGCTCGGGACAGAACCAAGAGACCCAGTACTTC. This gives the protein CASSSGQNQETQYF.